Presented here are 2 T cell receptor beta chains from one specimen sequenced in a study of beta chain features in type 1 diabetes (dated by TCRdb to the late 2010s). The research as a whole found: In all four CD4+ subsets, TCRB CDR3 length was moderately but significantly shorter in type 1 diabetes patients.

These receptors lack a known antigen. Libraries were prepared through the immunoSEQ multiplex PCR assay. The entire isolated RNA was reverse transcribed using the High Capacity cDNA Reverse Transcription Kit, and thus expressed TCRB transcripts were sequenced. Sourced from immuneACCESS, this table was stored by TCRdb with only in-frame sequences that have V and J called. A share of the clones is absent; for the studies checked, an unresolved V gene accounts for under half, and the remainder has no known explanation. The sample has 130,000 to 150,000 clones on record, about 13% of them singletons. The biggest ten clones account for roughly 1.3% of the sample. The material sequenced was central memory CD4+ T cells from blood. The source of these receptors is a man aged 18 to 30 with type 1 diabetes.

V gene TRBV7-2 combines with J gene TRBJ2-5, with D hard to call. V lost 7 bases and J lost 2, with 17 bases in between. CDR3 length equals 15 residues. CDR1 is SGHTA, CDR2 FQGNSA, per germline. The CDR3 here is CASNPRLGVQETQYF. The CDR3 coding sequence is TGTGCCAGCAACCCCCGCCTAGGAGTTCAAGAGACCCAGTACTTC.

This clone has just a few counts. CDR3 DNA sequence: TGTGCCAGCAGCTCCAAATTGGGACAGAATGCCTACAATGAGCAGTTCTTC. Its translation is CASSSKLGQNAYNEQFF. The chain recombines TRBV11-2 with TRBJ2-1; 7 bases map to TRBD1. This CDR3 is built from 17 residues. The J segment lost 2 bases and the V segment lost 4 bases, leaving 11 bases of the junction unmatched. Germline V gene sequence: CDR1 SGHAT, CDR2 FQNNGV.